The T cell receptor (beta chain) under discussion was sequenced for a study of cytomegalovirus exposure and HLA in healthy donors. Looking at the study overall: Within the Caucasian-associated ancestry cluster were around four fifths of the approximately 400 genotyped donors.

General study findings and limits: A later analysis found common viral pathogens apparently linked to several of the most significant clusters. With further analysis later on, most CMV-associated TCR beta chains appeared HLA-restricted.

Of note for this clone: Its antigen is unknown.

CDR1 and CDR2 from the germline V gene are ENHRY and SYGVKD. The CDR3 is 14 amino acids. The trim removed 6 bases at V and 2 bases at J, leaving 4 bases unmatched. The PCR employed 60 Vbeta primers together with 13 Jbeta primers. Sequencing was performed with immunoSEQ multiplex PCR; in TCRdb, only in-frame clones are kept and a portion is missing. The sample records some 97,000 clones, approximately 77% being singletons. The V and J genes are TRBV10-3 and TRBJ2-5; TRBD1 agrees at 9 bases. The specimen sequenced was PBMCs. The source of this sequence is a male donor in good health and CMV-seropositive. CDR3 amino acids: CAIRGGTGQETQYF. CDR3 DNA sequence: TGTGCCATCAGGGGAGGGACAGGGCAAGAGACCCAGTACTTC.